This T cell receptor beta chain was sequenced for a study of blood T cells in healthy people across ages. Note on this clonotype: The antigen is not known.

Using a J-beta primer mix together with a sample-barcoded 5' primer, a second PCR was run for roughly 6 to 12 cycles. TCRdb itself ran the 5' RACE reads through MiXCR, one entry per CDR3 protein. This table has more than 1,000,000 distinct CDR3 sequences, under 30% appearing once. Germline V CDR1 and CDR2: SGHVS, FQNEAQ. The CDR3 loop spans 15 amino acids. V lost 2 bases and J lost 6, with 14 bases in between. Regarding the study as a whole: Observed TCR beta diversity showed a strong correlation with the percentage of naive T cells as measured by flow cytometry.

These data were likewise used in another study, on T cells of mothers and their children. This second study says: The TCR beta CDR3 read count exceeded 8.5 million for each mother and was approximately 3 million for each child. Unrelated pairs and related pairs have their TCR recombination output shaped similarly by thymic selection.

The chain employs TRBV7-8 and TRBJ2-1; D perhaps matches TRBD2 (5 bases). This sequence was found in a girl aged 2-10 years in good health. Sequenced input: blood. The CDR3 loop is CASSLHGGGLNEQFF. Written as DNA, the CDR3 is TGTGCCAGCAGCTTACATGGCGGAGGCCTCAATGAGCAGTTCTTC.